Below, one T cell receptor (beta chain) is given with its context. Its antigen is not known. Stated time point: patch test 1, 2 weeks after DPC sensitization. Specified treatment: therapeutic diphenylcyclopropenone sensitization with weekly scalp DPC. The data are from a study of human T cells and chemical hapten exposure. Study details: Upper back patch tests used 0.01% DPC, scored after 6 days.

Original processing methods: Sampled TCR counts reached a median of roughly 100,000 per sample, with values ranging from about 23,224 to 690,600. Each CDR3 protein is one row after TCRdb ran MiXCR on the RACE reads. V and J calls and clone size were set by TCRdb, not the authors. The sample carries tens of thousands of distinct CDR3 sequences, 7% to 10% recorded once. The CDR3 is 13 amino acids. Trimming removed 1 base from V and 7 bases from J; junction bases left unmatched: 2. The germline gives CDR1 SGHTA, CDR2 FQGNSA. The study's findings and limits: No shift was seen in TCRs above 1 in 1000 frequency with DPC sensitization.

V and J are TRBV7-2 and TRBJ1-1, with TRBD1 matching 8 bases. The receptor's source is a woman aged 40 to 49 with alopecia areata. Some clones in this sample may be carry-over from other donors' samples. The source was whole blood, collected in connection with sensitization to the hapten diphenylcyclopropenone (DPC). The CDR3 coding sequence is TGTGCCAGCAGCTTAGACACAGGGGGTGAAGCTTTCTTT. It codes for CASSLDTGGEAFF.